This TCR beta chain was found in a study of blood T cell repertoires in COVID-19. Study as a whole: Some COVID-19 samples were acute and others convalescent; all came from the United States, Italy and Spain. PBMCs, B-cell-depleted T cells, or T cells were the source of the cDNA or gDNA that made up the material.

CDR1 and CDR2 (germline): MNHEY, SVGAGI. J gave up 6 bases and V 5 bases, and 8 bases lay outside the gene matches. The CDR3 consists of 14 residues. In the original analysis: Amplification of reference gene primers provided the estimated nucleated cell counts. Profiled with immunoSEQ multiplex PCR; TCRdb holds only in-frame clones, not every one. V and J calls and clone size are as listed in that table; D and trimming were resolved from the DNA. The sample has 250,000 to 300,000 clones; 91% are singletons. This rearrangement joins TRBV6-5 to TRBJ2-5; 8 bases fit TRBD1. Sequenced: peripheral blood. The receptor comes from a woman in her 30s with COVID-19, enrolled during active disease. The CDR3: CASSIGTGWKTQYF. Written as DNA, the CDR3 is TGTGCCAGCAGTATCGGGACAGGATGGAAGACCCAGTACTTC.